The rows below give T cell receptor beta chains drawn from one sample of a study of T-cell memory formation after mild COVID-19. In TCRdb, the 5' RACE reads were re-called with MiXCR into one record per CDR3 protein. The table includes about 290,000 distinct CDR3 sequences, approximately 16% detected once. Sequencing was done on a sample of PBMCs or a T cell subset sorted from them (not recorded which). Receptors were obtained from a man aged 18 to 29 who had mild COVID-19 (a few samples of this study predate the infection). Cell type and time point are not known. CDR3s include the opening cysteine and the closing phenylalanine or tryptophan. The D gene is left open where the match is weak. Some rows have no size entry. The others give once, few or many, or a class for an expanded clone.

-,TRBJ2-3,-,TRBV10-2,CASSEVVGDTQYF,TGCGCCAGCAGTGAGGTAGTGGGGGATACGCAGTATTTT
-,TRBJ2-3,-,TRBV2,CATADAGYIFADTQYF,TGTGCCACCGCCGATGCAGGGTACATCTTTGCAGATACGCAGTATTTT
-,TRBJ2-5,-,TRBV7-8,CASSFNLDPEGETQYF,TGTGCCAGCAGCTTTAACTTGGACCCTGAGGGGGAGACCCAGTACTTC
few,TRBJ2-5,-,TRBV28,CASSSRGRYQETQYF,TGTGCCAGCAGTTCCAGGGGGAGGTACCAAGAGACCCAGTACTTC
few,TRBJ2-3,TRBD2,TRBV7-2,CASSAIAGGPRYF,TGTGCCAGCAGCGCCATAGCGGGGGGGCCGCGGTATTTT
many,TRBJ2-3,-,TRBV5-1,CASSHSTDTQYF,TGCGCCAGCAGCCATAGCACAGATACGCAGTATTTT
few,TRBJ1-1,-,TRBV6-2/TRBV6-3,CASTGTALNTEAFF,TGTGCCAGCACTGGGACGGCACTGAACACTGAAGCTTTCTTT
-,TRBJ2-5,-,TRBV12-3/TRBV12-4,CASTSGLGETQYF,TGTGCCAGCACCTCAGGGCTAGGAGAGACCCAGTACTTC
-,TRBJ1-2,-,TRBV9,CASSVYLGPANYGYTF,TGTGCCAGCAGCGTTTATCTGGGGCCGGCTAACTATGGCTACACCTTC
few,TRBJ1-6,TRBD1,TRBV6-5,CASSSRQGRSPLHF,TGTGCCAGCAGTTCTAGACAGGGACGTTCACCCCTCCACTTT
many,TRBJ2-7,TRBD2,TRBV7-2,CASSLQRGYEQYF,TGTGCCAGCAGCTTACAGCGGGGTTACGAGCAGTACTTC
many,TRBJ2-3,TRBD2,TRBV20-1,CSASPSGGNTDTQYF,TGCAGTGCATCCCCTAGCGGGGGGAACACAGATACGCAGTATTTT
-,TRBJ2-1,TRBD1,TRBV20-1,CSAGYRGKQFF,TGCAGTGCTGGGTACAGGGGAAAGCAGTTCTTC
few,TRBJ2-5,-,TRBV20-1,CSARDRAVGETQYF,TGCAGTGCTAGAGATCGGGCCGTTGGAGAGACCCAGTACTTC
many,TRBJ2-5,-,TRBV7-2,CASSLGLTYTETQYF,TGTGCCAGCAGCTTGGGCCTAACCTATACGGAGACCCAGTACTTC
-,TRBJ1-1,-,TRBV5-1,CASSLLGGAGTEAFF,TGCGCCAGCAGCTTGTTGGGGGGCGCCGGCACTGAAGCTTTCTTT
few,TRBJ1-5,-,TRBV10-3,CAISVGPTGTVNQPQHF,TGTGCCATCAGTGTCGGCCCAACCGGGACCGTCAATCAGCCCCAGCATTTT
few,TRBJ2-1,TRBD1,TRBV7-9,CASSLAVSLTGGHEQFF,TGTGCCAGCAGCTTAGCGGTTTCATTGACAGGGGGCCATGAGCAGTTCTTC
few,TRBJ2-7,TRBD1,TRBV29-1,CSFYGQGAYEQYF,TGCAGCTTCTACGGGCAGGGGGCCTACGAGCAGTACTTC
-,TRBJ2-5,-,TRBV7-2,CASSLPETETKYF,TGTGCCAGCAGCCTCCCCGAGACGGAGACCAAGTACTTC
few,TRBJ2-5,-,TRBV5-1,CASSLGGLKETQYF,TGCGCCAGCAGCTTGGGCGGACTGAAAGAGACCCAGTACTTC
few,TRBJ2-3,-,TRBV24-1,CATSFGNTDTQYF,TGTGCCACCAGTTTCGGGAACACAGATACGCAGTATTTT
-,TRBJ2-2,TRBD2,TRBV20-1,CSASKRGSTGELFF,TGCAGTGCTAGTAAGCGGGGAAGCACCGGGGAGCTGTTTTTT
few,TRBJ1-6,TRBD1,TRBV7-2,CASSLTGRNSPLHF,TGTGCCAGCAGCTTGACAGGGCGGAATTCACCCCTCCACTTT
-,TRBJ1-1,-,TRBV7-9,CASSSWAGGTEAFF,TGTGCCAGCAGCTCCTGGGCGGGGGGCACTGAAGCTTTCTTT
-,TRBJ2-7,-,TRBV6-4,CASRGDEQYF,TGTGCCAGCAGGGGGGACGAGCAGTACTTC
once,TRBJ2-5,TRBD1,TRBV19,CASRKRQGEETQYF,TGTGCCAGTAGAAAACGACAGGGCGAAGAGACCCAGTACTTC
-,TRBJ1-1,-,TRBV4-3,CASSQDLSGNTEAFF,TGCGCCAGCAGCCAAGATTTGTCAGGGAACACTGAAGCTTTCTTT
-,TRBJ2-1,-,TRBV7-9,CASSLRETGNEQFF,TGTGCCAGCAGCTTAAGGGAAACAGGTAATGAGCAGTTCTTC
many,TRBJ2-5,-,TRBV5-1,CASSFAQGATMETQYF,TGCGCCAGCAGCTTTGCACAAGGGGCTACTATGGAGACCCAGTACTTC
few,TRBJ2-7,-,TRBV7-2,CASSSGRRREQYF,TGTGCCAGCAGCTCTGGGAGGCGAAGGGAGCAGTACTTC
many,TRBJ2-3,-,TRBV4-3,CASSQDKASDLTDTQYF,TGCGCCAGCAGCCAAGATAAGGCTAGTGATCTCACAGATACGCAGTATTTT
few,TRBJ1-1,-,TRBV7-8,CASSLANGGSNTEAFF,TGTGCCAGCAGCTTAGCGAACGGAGGTTCGAACACTGAAGCTTTCTTT
few,TRBJ2-7,-,TRBV4-3,CASSQVVQVYEQYF,TGCGCCAGCAGCCAAGTAGTGCAGGTCTACGAGCAGTACTTC
-,TRBJ1-6,-,TRBV7-2,CASSFSPSPLHF,TGTGCCAGCAGCTTCAGTCCTTCACCCCTCCACTTT
few,TRBJ2-1,-,TRBV5-1,CASRKEGHNEQFF,TGCGCCAGCAGGAAGGAGGGTCACAATGAGCAGTTCTTC
few,TRBJ2-3,-,TRBV7-3,CASSPVATSTDTQYF,TGTGCCAGCAGCCCTGTTGCGACTAGCACAGATACGCAGTATTTT
-,TRBJ2-7,TRBD1,TRBV6-1,CASRRDSSYEQYF,TGTGCCAGCAGAAGGGACAGCTCCTACGAGCAGTACTTC
-,TRBJ1-2,-,TRBV15,CATSRRTFSNYGYTF,TGTGCCACCAGCAGAAGGACCTTTTCTAACTATGGCTACACCTTC
-,TRBJ1-2,-,TRBV7-9,CASSSPTDARDGYTF,TGTGCCAGCAGCTCCCCGACGGATGCGCGCGATGGCTACACCTTC
many,TRBJ1-6,-,TRBV30,CAWSSSYNSPLHF,TGTGCCTGGAGCAGCTCCTATAATTCACCCCTCCACTTT
-,TRBJ2-5,-,TRBV6-5,CASSYLGIGGETQYF,TGTGCCAGCAGTTATTTGGGAATAGGAGGGGAGACCCAGTACTTC
-,TRBJ1-1,TRBD1,TRBV7-7,CASSQRIQGTNTEAFF,TGTGCTAGCAGCCAACGAATACAGGGGACGAACACTGAAGCTTTCTTT
-,TRBJ1-4,TRBD1,TRBV24-1,CATSEETGGHEKLFF,TGTGCCACCAGTGAAGAGACAGGGGGCCATGAAAAACTGTTTTTT
-,TRBJ2-6,TRBD1,TRBV3-1,CASSPGDRIISGANVLTF,TGTGCCAGCAGCCCGGGGGACAGGATAATCTCTGGGGCCAACGTCCTGACTTTC
few,TRBJ1-2,-,TRBV11-2,CASSLVQGPSLYGYTF,TGTGCCAGCAGCTTAGTCCAGGGGCCATCTCTCTATGGCTACACCTTC
-,TRBJ2-7,TRBD1,TRBV5-1,CASSLGTGAPYEQYF,TGCGCCAGCAGCTTGGGGACAGGGGCCCCCTACGAGCAGTACTTC